This section outlines one TCR beta chain sequence together with its context. CDR1 is SGHNT, CDR2 YENEEA, per germline. The CDR3 sequence is 16 residues long. The ends lost 5 bases at V and 0 bases at J; junction bases unmatched: 7. This sample stems from a study of blood T cell repertoires in COVID-19. Only in-frame clones appear in the TCRdb table, and some are missing; sequencing was by immunoSEQ multiplex PCR. The sample includes 200,000 to 250,000 clones, about 86% seen only once; the top ten take about 4%. Input material: PBMCs or T cells enriched from blood (not recorded which). This TCR was sampled from a young woman who had been exposed to COVID-19. V usage is TRBV11-3 and J usage is TRBJ1-3, with 7 bases lining up with TRBD1. The CDR3 sequence: CASSPRPGGSGNTIYF. The DNA for the CDR3 is TGTGCCAGCAGCCCACGGCCAGGGGGCTCTGGAAACACCATATATTTT. Full variable domain (remainder filled in from reference TRBV11-3 and TRBJ1-3): EAGVVQSPRYKIIEKKQPVAFWCNPISGHNTLYWYLQNLGQGPELLIRYENEEAVDDSQLPKDRFSAERLKGVDSTLKIQPAELGDSAVYLCASSPRPGGSGNTIYFGEGSWLTVV.